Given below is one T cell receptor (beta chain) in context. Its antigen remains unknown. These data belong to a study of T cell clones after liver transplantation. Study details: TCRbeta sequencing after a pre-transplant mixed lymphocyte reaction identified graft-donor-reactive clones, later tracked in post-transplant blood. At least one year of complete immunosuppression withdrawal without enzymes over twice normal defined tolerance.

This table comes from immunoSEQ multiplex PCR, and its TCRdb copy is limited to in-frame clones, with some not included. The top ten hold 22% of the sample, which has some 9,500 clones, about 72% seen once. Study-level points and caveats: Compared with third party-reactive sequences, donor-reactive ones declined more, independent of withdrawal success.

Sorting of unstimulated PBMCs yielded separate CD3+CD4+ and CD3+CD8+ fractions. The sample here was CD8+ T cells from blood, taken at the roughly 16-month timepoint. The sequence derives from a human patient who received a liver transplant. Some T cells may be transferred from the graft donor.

The chain's CDR3 is CASSHGGGGRFSKNTGELFF. Written as DNA, the CDR3 is TGCGCCAGCAGCCATGGGGGGGGCGGAAGGTTCTCTAAGAACACCGGGGAGCTGTTTTTT. V is TRBV4-1 and J is TRBJ2-2; D perhaps matches TRBD2 (7 bases). Germline V gene sequence: CDR1 MGHRA, CDR2 YSYEKL. CDR3 length: 20 residues. Trimming stripped 3 bases from V and 1 base from J, with 24 bases between.